The T cell receptor beta chain described here comes from a study of Graves' ophthalmopathy and Graves' hyperthyroidism. This CDR3 has 15 residues. Germline loops: CDR1 SEHNR, CDR2 FQNEAQ (reference sequence). The V and J ends lost 3 bases and 2 bases respectively, with 13 bases between them. This clonotype was observed at least ten times. Antigen unknown. From RNA, the CDR3 regions of TCR beta chains were amplified and sequenced. An opening RT-PCR round employed HTBI primers and preceded a second-round multiplex PCR. TCRdb passed the multiplex PCR reads through MiXCR, listing each CDR3 protein once. The sample records some 1.1 million distinct CDR3 sequences, 35% to 40% being singletons. Broader study findings: The model predicted progression of ophthalmopathy with a sensitivity of 70% to 71%, and its specificity was about 76%.

Certain patients were not enrolled. These were patients with other autoimmune diseases, uncontrolled infections, pregnancy or lactation. The source material was peripheral blood or thyroid tissue (not recorded which). The receptor was derived from an adult man with Graves' hyperthyroidism. V usage is TRBV7-9 and J usage is TRBJ2-5; the D call may be TRBD1 or TRBD2 (5 bases each). The CDR3 coding sequence is TGTGCCAGCAGCTTCGGCCGGGACGCTCAAGAGACCCAGTACTTC. This encodes CASSFGRDAQETQYF.